What follows are 16 T cell receptor beta chains derived from one specimen sequenced in a study of blood T cell repertoires in COVID-19. This table comes from immunoSEQ multiplex PCR, and its TCRdb copy is limited to in-frame clones, with some not included. Altogether about 39,000 clones are present, approximately 90% being singletons, with the ten largest covering roughly 2.2%. The specimen sequenced was peripheral blood. These receptors were taken from a man aged 45 to 65 with active COVID-19.

The CDR3 reads CASGLALAPMGGNTEAFF. CDR3 nucleotides: TGTGCTAGTGGTTTGGCCCTAGCGCCAATGGGGGGGAACACTGAAGCTTTCTTT. The chain employs TRBV12-5 and TRBJ1-1; D might be TRBD1 (5 bases). V was pared by 1 base and J by 1 base, with 19 bases between. From germline, CDR1 is LGHNT and CDR2 FRNRAP. CDR3 size: 18 residues.

The rearrangement uses TRBV18 and TRBJ1-2; 8 bases match TRBD1. This CDR3 spans 15 amino acids. CDR1 KGHSH and CDR2 LQKENI come from the germline V gene. Unmatched junction bases numbered 7, after V lost 2 bases and J lost 5 bases. CDR3 DNA sequence: TGTGCCAGCTCACCAGCCTTGACAGGGGAGTATGGCTACACCTTC. Amino acids: CASSPALTGEYGYTF.

This chain joins TRBV18 and TRBJ2-3; TRBD1 matches at 9 bases. V was clipped by 3 bases and J by 4 bases; unmatched bases: 2. This CDR3 is 14 amino acids long. Per germline, CDR1 KGHSH and CDR2 LQKENI. CDR3 sequence (DNA): TGTGCCAGCTCACCGGGACAGGGATCAGATACGCAGTATTTT. It translates to CASSPGQGSDTQYF.

The chain has TRBV29-1 and TRBJ2-1; possible D gene TRBD2, 6 bases. Germline CDR1 reads SQVTM; CDR2 reads ANQGSEA. Trimming took 4 bases from V and 10 from J, leaving 8 bases between them. The CDR3 has 10 residues. In DNA form, the CDR3 reads TGCAGCGTTGGGGGGGAGGAGCAGTTCTTC. This sequence encodes CSVGGEEQFF.

The chain employs TRBV7-2 and TRBJ1-5; D unresolved. This CDR3 spans 13 amino acids. Germline loops: CDR1 SGHTA, CDR2 FQGNSA. The V end was cut by 9 bases, the J end by 3 bases, with 12 bases between. Here the CDR3 reads CASQEGFNQPQHF. The CDR3 DNA reads as TGTGCCAGTCAAGAGGGCTTCAATCAGCCCCAGCATTTT.

The genes are TRBV11-1 and TRBJ1-1; D is undetermined. Germline CDR1 reads SGHAT; CDR2 reads FQDESV (reference sequence). Trimming took off 5 bases at V and 4 bases at J, with 17 bases between the two ends. The CDR3 contains 15 residues. CDR3 residues: CASSRREGVTTEAFF. The CDR3, as DNA: TGTGCCAGCAGCCGAAGAGAGGGTGTCACCACTGAAGCTTTCTTT.

V and J are TRBV2 and TRBJ2-1, with TRBD1 matching 8 bases. Germline CDR1 and CDR2: SNHLY and FYNNEI. The ends lost 7 bases at V and 1 base at J; junction bases unmatched: 6. CDR3 length: 15 residues. The CDR3 reads CASNRQGPSYNEQFF. The CDR3 DNA sequence: TGTGCCAGCAACCGACAGGGGCCTTCCTACAATGAGCAGTTCTTC.

The rearrangement uses TRBV9 and TRBJ2-1; D uncertain. The CDR3 is 13 residues long. V shed 0 bases and J shed 9 bases, with 10 bases lying between them. Per the germline V gene, CDR1 is SGDLS and CDR2 is YYNGEE. The CDR3, as DNA: TGTGCCAGCAGCGTAGACCCGGTATTTGAGCAGTTCTTC. Translated, it gives CASSVDPVFEQFF.

The chain joins TRBV6-2 or TRBV6-3 to TRBJ2-1, with 10 bases matching TRBD1. The V gene's germline CDR1 is MNHEY and CDR2 SVGEGT. J lost 8 bases, V lost 4 bases, and 8 bases had no gene match. This CDR3 contains 15 residues. This CDR3 reads CASSSRTGGRYEQFF. The CDR3 DNA follows: TGTGCCAGCAGTTCCCGGACAGGGGGTCGATATGAGCAGTTCTTC.

This clone was seen only once. The genes are TRBV19 and TRBJ1-2; TRBD1 might be the D (6 bases). This CDR3 region has 12 residues. V was trimmed by 7 bases and J by 3 bases, leaving 9 bases between them. CDR1 is LNHDA, CDR2 SQIVND, per germline (reference sequence). CDR3: CASKNRDYGYTF. As DNA, the CDR3 is TGTGCCAGTAAGAACAGGGACTATGGCTACACCTTC. Drawing the rest from reference TRBV19 and TRBJ1-2, the complete variable domain is DGGITQSPKYLFRKEGQNVTLSCEQNLNHDAMYWYRQDPGQGLRLIYYSQIVNDFQKGDIAEGYSVSREKKESFPLTVTSAQKNPTAFYLCASKNRDYGYTFGSGTRLTVV.

V gene TRBV2 combines with J gene TRBJ1-2; 11 bases are shared with TRBD1. V trimming: 5 bases; J trimming: 3 bases; junction bases outside the gene matches: 5. This CDR3 region has 15 residues. Germline lookup yields CDR1 SNHLY and CDR2 FYNNEI. The CDR3 is CASSIGQGADYGYTF. The CDR3 DNA sequence: TGTGCCAGCAGTATAGGACAGGGGGCGGACTATGGCTACACCTTC. Full variable domain (missing parts from reference TRBV2 and TRBJ1-2): EPEVTQTPSHQVTQMGQEVILRCVPISNHLYFYWYRQILGQKVEFLVSFYNNEISEKSEIFDDQFSVERPDGSNFTLKIRSTKLEDSAMYFCASSIGQGADYGYTFGSGTRLTVV.

This rearrangement joins TRBV18 to TRBJ2-7; D may be TRBD1 (5 bases). Germline V gene sequence: CDR1 KGHSH, CDR2 LQKENI. Between the trimmed V and J ends, which lost 6 bases and 3 bases, there was a span of 9 bases. This CDR3 has 12 residues. The CDR3 loop reads CASSLRGYEQYF. In DNA, the CDR3 is TGTGCCAGCTCCCTTAGGGGCTACGAGCAGTACTTC.

The chain uses TRBV15 and TRBJ2-7, with 9 bases that match TRBD1. V shed 3 bases and J 3 bases; nucleotides not matched to a gene: 6. Germline values: CDR1 LNHNV, CDR2 YYDKDF (reference sequence). This CDR3 is 15 amino acids long. The CDR3 DNA reads TGTGCCACCAGCAGCCAAGACAGGGGGGTCTACGAGCAGTACTTC. It encodes CATSSQDRGVYEQYF.

This chain connects TRBV7-3 to TRBJ2-3; 12 bases match TRBD2. The CDR3 is made up of 15 amino acids. Germline V gene sequence: CDR1 SGHTA, CDR2 FQGTGA. V lost 5 bases and J lost 5; bases outside the gene matches: 5. In DNA, the CDR3 is TGTGCCAGCAGCCCACAGGGACTAGCGGGAGATACGCAGTATTTT. It yields the protein CASSPQGLAGDTQYF.

The gene calls are TRBV6-6 and TRBJ2-7, with TRBD2 matching over 11 bases. V lost 2 bases and J lost 3; bases outside the gene matches: 3. The length of the CDR3 is 15 residues. CDR1 MNHNY and CDR2 SVGAGI come from the germline V gene (reference sequence). CDR3 residues: CASSYPGLADYEQYF. CDR3 bases: TGTGCCAGCAGTTACCCGGGACTAGCGGACTACGAGCAGTACTTC.

The genes are TRBV5-6 and TRBJ1-2, with a tentative D call TRBD1 (6 bases). Germline V gene data show CDR1 as SGHDT and CDR2 as YYEEEE. V shed 0 bases and J shed 6 bases, with 9 bases lying between them. The CDR3 covers 13 residues. CDR3 nucleotides: TGTGCCAGCAGCTTGGCTGGGGGCCATGGCTACACCTTC. It specifies CASSLAGGHGYTF. Supplemented by reference TRBV5-6 and TRBJ1-2, the full variable domain reads DAGVTQSPTHLIKTRGQQVTLRCSPKSGHDTVSWYQQALGQGPQFIFQYYEEEERQRGNFPDRFSGHQFPNYSSELNVNALLLGDSALYLCASSLAGGHGYTFGSGTRLTVV.